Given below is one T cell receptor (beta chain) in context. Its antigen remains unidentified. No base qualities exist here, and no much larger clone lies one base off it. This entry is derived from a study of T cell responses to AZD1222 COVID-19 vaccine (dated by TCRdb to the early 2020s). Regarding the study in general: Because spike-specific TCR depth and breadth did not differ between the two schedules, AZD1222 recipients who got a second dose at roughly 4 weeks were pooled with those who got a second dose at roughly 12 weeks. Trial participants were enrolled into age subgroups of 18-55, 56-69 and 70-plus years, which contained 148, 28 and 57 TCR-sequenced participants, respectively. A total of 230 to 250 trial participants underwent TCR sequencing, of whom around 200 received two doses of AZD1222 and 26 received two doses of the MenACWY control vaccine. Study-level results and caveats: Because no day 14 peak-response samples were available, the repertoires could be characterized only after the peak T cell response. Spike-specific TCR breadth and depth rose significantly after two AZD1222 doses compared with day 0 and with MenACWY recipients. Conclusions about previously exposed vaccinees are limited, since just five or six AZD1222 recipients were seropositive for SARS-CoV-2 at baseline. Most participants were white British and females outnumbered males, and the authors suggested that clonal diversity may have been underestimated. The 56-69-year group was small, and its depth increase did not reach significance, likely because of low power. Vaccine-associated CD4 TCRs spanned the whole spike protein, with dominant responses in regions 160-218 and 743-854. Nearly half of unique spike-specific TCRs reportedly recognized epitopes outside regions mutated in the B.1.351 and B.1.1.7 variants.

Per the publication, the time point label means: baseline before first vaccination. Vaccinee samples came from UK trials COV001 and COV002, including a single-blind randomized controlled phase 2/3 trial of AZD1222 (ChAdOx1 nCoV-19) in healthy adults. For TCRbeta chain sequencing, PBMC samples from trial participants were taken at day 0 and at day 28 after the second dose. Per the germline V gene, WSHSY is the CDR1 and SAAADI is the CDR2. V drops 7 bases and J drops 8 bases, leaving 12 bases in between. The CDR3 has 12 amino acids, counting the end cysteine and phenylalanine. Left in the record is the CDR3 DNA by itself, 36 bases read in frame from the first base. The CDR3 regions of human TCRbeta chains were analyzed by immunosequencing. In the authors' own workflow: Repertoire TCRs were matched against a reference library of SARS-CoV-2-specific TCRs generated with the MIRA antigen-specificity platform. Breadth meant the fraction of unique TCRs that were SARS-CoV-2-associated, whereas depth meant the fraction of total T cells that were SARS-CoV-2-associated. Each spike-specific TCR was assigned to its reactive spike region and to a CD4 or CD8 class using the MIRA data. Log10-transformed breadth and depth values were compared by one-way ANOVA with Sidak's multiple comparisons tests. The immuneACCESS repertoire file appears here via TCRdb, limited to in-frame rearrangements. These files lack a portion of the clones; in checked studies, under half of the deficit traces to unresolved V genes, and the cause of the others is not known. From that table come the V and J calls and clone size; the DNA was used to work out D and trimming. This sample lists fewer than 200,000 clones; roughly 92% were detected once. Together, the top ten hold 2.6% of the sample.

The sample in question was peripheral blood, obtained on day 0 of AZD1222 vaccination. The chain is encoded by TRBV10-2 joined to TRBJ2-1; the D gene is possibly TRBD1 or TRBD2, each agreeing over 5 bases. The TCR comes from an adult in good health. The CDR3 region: CASTRVGDEQFF. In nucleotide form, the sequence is TGCGCCAGCACCCGAGTGGGGGATGAGCAGTTCTTC.